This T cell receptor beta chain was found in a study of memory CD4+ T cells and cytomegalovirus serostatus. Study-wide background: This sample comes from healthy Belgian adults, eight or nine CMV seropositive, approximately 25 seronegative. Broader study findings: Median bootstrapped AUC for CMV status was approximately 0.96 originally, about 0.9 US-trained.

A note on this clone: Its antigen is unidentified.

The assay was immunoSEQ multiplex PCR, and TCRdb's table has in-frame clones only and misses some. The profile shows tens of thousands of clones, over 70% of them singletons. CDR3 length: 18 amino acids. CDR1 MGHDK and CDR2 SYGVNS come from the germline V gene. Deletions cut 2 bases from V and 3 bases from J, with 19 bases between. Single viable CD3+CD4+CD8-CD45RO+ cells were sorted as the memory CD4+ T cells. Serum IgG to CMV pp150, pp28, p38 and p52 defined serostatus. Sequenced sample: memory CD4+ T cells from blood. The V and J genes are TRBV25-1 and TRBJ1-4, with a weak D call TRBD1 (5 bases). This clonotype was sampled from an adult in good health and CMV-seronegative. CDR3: CASSEGGPWIGANEKLFF. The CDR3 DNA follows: TGTGCCAGCAGTGAAGGGGGACCTTGGATCGGCGCTAATGAAAAACTGTTTTTT. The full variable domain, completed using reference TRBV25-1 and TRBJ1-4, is EADIYQTPRYLVIGTGKKITLECSQTMGHDKMYWYQQDPGMELHLIHYSYGVNSTEKGDLSSESTVSRIRTEHFPLTLESARPSHTSQYLCASSEGGPWIGANEKLFFGSGTQLSVL.